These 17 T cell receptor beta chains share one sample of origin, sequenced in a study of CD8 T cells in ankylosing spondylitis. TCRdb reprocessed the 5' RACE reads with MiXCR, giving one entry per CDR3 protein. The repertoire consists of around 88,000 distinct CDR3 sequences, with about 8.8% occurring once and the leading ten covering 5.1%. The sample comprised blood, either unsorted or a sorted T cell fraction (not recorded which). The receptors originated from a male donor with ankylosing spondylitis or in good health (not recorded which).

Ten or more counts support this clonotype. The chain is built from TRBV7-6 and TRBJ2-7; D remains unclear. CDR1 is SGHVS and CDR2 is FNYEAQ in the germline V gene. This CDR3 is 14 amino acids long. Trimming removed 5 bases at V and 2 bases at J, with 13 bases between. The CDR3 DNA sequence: TGTGCCAGCAGCGGGCGAAAGGGAACCTACGAGCAGTACTTC. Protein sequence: CASSGRKGTYEQYF.

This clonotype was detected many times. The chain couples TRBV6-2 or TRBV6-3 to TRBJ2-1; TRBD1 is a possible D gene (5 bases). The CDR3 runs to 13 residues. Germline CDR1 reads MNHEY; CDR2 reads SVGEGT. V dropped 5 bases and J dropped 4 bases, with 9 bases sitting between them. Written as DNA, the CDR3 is TGTGCCAGCAGTCCCAGGGATTACAATGAGCAGTTCTTC. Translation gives CASSPRDYNEQFF.

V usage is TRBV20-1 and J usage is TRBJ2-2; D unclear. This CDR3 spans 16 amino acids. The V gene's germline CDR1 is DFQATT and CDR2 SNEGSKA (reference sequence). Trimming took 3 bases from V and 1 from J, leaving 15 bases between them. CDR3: CSARAEAGWNTGELFF. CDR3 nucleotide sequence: TGCAGTGCTAGGGCAGAGGCAGGATGGAACACCGGGGAGCTGTTTTTT.

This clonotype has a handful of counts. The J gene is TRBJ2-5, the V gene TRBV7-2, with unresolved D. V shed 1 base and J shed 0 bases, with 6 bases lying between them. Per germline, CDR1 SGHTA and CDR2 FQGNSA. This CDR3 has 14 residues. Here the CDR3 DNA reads TGTGCCAGCAGCTTAGGTGGGGACCAAGAGACCCAGTACTTC. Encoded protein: CASSLGGDQETQYF. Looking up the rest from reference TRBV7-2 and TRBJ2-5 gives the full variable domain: GAGVSQSPSNKVTEKGKDVELRCDPISGHTALYWYRQSLGQGLEFLIYFQGNSAPDKSGLPSDRFSAERTGGSVSTLTIQRTQQEDSAVYLCASSLGGDQETQYFGPGTRLLVL.

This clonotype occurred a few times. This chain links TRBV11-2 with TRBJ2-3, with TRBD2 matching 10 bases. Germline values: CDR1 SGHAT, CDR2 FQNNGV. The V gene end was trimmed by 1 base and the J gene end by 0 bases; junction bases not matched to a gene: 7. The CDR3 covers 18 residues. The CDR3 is CASSLVASGGASTDTQYF. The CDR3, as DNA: TGTGCCAGCAGCTTAGTGGCTAGCGGGGGTGCTAGCACAGATACGCAGTATTTT.

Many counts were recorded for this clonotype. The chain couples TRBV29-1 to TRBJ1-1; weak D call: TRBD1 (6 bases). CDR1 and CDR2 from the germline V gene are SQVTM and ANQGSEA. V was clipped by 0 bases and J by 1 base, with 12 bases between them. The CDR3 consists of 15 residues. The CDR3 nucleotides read TGCAGCGTTGAAGATAGAGGCAGGGGGAACACTGAAGCTTTCTTT. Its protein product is CSVEDRGRGNTEAFF.

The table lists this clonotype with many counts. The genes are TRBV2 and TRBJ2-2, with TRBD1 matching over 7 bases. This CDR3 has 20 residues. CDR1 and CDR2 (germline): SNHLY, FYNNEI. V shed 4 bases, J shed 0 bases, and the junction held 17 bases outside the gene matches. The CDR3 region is CASSVHRGFGTETNTGELFF. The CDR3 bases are TGTGCCAGCAGTGTCCACAGGGGCTTTGGGACAGAGACGAACACCGGGGAGCTGTTTTTT.

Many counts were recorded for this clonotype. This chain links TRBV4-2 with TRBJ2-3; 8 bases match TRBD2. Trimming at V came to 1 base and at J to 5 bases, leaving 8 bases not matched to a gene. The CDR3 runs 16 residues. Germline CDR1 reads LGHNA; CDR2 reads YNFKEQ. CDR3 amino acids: CASSQVGRGARDTQYF. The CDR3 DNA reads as TGTGCCAGCAGCCAAGTAGGGCGGGGGGCGCGAGATACGCAGTATTTT.

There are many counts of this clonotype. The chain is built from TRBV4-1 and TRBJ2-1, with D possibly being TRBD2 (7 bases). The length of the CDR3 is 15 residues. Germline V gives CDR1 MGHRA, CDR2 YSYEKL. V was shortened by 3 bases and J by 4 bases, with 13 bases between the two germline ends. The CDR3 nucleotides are TGCGCCAGCAGCCATAGTGGGGGGGCGTACAATGAGCAGTTCTTC. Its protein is CASSHSGGAYNEQFF.

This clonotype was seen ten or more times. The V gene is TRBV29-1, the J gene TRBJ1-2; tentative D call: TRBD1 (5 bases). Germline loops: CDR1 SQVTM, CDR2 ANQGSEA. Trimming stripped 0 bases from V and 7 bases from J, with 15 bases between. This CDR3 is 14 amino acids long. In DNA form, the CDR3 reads TGCAGCGTTGAAGATCTTCTCGGGGGGACTGGCTACACCTTC. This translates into CSVEDLLGGTGYTF.

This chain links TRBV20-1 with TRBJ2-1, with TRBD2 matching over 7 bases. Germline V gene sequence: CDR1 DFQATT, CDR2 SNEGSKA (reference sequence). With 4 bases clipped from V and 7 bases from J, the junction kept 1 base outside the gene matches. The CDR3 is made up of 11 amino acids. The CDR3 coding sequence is TGCAGTGCTACCGGGGGGAATGAGCAGTTCTTC. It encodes CSATGGNEQFF.

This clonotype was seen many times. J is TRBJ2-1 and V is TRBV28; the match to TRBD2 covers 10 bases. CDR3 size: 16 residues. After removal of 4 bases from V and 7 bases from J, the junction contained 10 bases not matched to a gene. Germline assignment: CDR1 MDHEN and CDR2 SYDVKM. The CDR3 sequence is CASSSSGAGGENEQFF. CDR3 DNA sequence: TGTGCCAGCAGTTCCTCCGGAGCGGGGGGGGAAAATGAGCAGTTCTTC.

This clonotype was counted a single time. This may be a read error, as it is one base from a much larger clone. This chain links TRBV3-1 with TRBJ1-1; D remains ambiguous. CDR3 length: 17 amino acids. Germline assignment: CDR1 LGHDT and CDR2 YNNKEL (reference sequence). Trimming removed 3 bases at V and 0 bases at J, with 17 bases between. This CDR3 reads CASSQAGTSTLNTEAFF. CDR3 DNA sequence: TGTGCCAGCAGCCAGGCGGGAACCTCGACACTGAACACTGAAGCTTTCTTT.

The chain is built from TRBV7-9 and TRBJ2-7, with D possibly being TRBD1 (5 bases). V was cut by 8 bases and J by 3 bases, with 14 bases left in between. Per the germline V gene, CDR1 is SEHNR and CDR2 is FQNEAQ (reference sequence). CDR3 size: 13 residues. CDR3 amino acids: CASGPQGNYEQYF. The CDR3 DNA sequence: TGTGCCAGCGGTCCGCAGGGAAACTACGAGCAGTACTTC.

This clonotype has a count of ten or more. CDR3 loop: CASSSSGGSYNEQFF. CDR3 DNA sequence: TGTGCCAGCAGTTCTAGCGGGGGCTCCTACAATGAGCAGTTCTTC. The chain employs TRBV5-4 and TRBJ2-1; TRBD2 aligns across 10 bases. The ends lost 5 bases at V and 0 bases at J; junction bases unmatched: 2. From germline, CDR1 is SGHNT and CDR2 YYREEE (reference sequence). This CDR3 comprises 15 residues.

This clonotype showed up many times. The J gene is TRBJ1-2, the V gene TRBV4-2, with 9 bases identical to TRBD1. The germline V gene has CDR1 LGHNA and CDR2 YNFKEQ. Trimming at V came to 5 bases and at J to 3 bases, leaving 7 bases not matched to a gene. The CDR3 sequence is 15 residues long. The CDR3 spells CASSLRTGEDYGYTF. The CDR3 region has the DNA TGTGCCAGCAGCTTGCGGACAGGGGAGGACTATGGCTACACCTTC.

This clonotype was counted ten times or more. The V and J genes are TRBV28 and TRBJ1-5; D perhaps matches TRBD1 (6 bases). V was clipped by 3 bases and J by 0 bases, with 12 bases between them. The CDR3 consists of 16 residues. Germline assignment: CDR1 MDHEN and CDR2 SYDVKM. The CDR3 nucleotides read TGTGCCAGCAGTTTTTGGGGGGCATCTAGCAATCAGCCCCAGCATTTT. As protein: CASSFWGASSNQPQHF.